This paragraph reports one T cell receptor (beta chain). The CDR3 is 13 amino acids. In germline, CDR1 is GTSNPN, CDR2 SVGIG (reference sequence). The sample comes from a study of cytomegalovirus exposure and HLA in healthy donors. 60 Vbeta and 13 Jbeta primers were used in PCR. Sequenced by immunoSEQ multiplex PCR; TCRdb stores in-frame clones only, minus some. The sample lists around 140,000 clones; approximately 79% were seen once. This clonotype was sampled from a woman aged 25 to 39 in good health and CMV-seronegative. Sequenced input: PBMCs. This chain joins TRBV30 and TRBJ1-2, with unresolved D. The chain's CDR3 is CAASEQRNYGYTF. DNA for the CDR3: TGTGCTGCGTCCGAGCAGAGGAACTATGGCTACACCTTC.